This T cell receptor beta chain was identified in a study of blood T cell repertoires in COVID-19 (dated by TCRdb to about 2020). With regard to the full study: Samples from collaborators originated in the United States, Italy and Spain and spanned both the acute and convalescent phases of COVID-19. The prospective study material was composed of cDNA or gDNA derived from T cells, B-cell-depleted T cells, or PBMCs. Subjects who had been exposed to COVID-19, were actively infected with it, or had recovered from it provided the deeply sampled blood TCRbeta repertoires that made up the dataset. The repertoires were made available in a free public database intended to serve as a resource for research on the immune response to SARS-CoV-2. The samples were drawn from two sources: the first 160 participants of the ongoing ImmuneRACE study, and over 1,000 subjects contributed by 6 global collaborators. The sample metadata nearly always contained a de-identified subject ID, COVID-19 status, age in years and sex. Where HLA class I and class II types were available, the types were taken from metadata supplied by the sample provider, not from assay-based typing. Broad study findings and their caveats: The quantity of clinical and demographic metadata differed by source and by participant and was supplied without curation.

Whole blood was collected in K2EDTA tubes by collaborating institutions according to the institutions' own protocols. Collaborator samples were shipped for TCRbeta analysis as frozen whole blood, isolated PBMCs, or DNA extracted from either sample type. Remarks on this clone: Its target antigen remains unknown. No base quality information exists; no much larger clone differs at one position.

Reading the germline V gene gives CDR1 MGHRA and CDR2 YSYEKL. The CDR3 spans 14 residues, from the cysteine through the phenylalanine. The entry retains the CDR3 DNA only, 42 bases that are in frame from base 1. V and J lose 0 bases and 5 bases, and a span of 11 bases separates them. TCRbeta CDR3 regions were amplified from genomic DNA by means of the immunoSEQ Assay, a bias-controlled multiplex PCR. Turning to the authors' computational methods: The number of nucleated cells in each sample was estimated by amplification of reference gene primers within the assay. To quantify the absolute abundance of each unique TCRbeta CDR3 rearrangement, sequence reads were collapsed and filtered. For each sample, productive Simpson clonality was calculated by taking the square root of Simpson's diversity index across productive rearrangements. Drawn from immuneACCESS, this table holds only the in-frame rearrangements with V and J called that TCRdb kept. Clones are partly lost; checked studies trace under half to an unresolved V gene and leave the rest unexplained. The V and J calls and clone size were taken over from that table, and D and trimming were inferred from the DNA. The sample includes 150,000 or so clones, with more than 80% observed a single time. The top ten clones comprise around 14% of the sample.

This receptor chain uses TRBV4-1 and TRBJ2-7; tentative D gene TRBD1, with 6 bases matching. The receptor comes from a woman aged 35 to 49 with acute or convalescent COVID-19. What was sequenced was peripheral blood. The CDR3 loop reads CASSQEPRGDEQYF. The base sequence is TGCGCCAGCAGCCAAGAGCCCAGGGGTGACGAGCAGTACTTC.